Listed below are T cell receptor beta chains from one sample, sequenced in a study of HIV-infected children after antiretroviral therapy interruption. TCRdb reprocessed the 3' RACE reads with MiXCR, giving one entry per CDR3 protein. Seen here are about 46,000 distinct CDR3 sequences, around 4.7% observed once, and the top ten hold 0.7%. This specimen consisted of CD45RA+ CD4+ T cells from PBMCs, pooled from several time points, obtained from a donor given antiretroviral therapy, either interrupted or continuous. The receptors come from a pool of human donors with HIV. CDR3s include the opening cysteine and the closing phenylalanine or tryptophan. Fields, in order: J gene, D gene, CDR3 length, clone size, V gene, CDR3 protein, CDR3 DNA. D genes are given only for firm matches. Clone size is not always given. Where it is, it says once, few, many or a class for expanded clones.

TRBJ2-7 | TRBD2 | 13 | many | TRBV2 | CASSEEESGTTYF | TGTGCCAGCAGTGAAGAAGAATCAGGGACTACGTACTTC
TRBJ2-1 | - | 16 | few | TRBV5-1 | CASSSADTRSYNEQFF | TGCGCCAGCAGCTCGGCGGACACCCGCTCCTACAATGAGCAGTTCTTC
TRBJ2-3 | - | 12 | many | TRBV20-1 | CSAREPTDTQYF | TGCAGTGCTAGAGAACCCACAGATACGCAGTATTTT
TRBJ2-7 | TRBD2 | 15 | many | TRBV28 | CASRETSGGLNEQYF | TGTGCCAGCAGAGAAACTAGCGGGGGGTTAAACGAGCAGTACTTC
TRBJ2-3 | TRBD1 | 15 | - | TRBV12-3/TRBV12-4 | CASSTGTASTDTQYF | TGTGCCAGCAGCACCGGGACAGCAAGCACAGATACGCAGTATTTT
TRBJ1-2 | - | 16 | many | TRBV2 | CASSETVRPTNYGYTF | TGTGCCAGCAGTGAGACAGTCAGGCCGACTAACTATGGCTACACCTTC
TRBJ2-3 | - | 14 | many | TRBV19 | CASRASAGTDTQYF | TGTGCCAGTAGAGCAAGCGCGGGCACAGATACGCAGTATTTT
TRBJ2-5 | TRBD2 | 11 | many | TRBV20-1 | CSARGGETQYF | TGCAGTGCTAGGGGAGGGGAGACCCAGTACTTC
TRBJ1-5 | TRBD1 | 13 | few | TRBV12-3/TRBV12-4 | CASSFDRDQPQHF | TGTGCCAGCAGTTTTGACAGGGACCAGCCCCAGCATTTT
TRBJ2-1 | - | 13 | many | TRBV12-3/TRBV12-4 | CASNQGLPLEIFF | TGTGCCAGCAACCAGGGACTGCCCCTAGAGATATTCTTC
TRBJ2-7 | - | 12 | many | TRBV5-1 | CASSEPGYEQYF | TGCGCCAGCAGCGAACCGGGGTACGAGCAGTACTTC
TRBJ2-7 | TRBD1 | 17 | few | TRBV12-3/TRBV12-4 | CASSSYQRWTGEDEQYF | TGTGCCAGCAGTTCCTACCAGCGCTGGACAGGGGAAGACGAGCAGTACTTC
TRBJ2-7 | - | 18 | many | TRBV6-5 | CASSYAGTPGANSYEQYF | TGTGCCAGCAGTTACGCCGGGACGCCGGGGGCCAACTCCTACGAGCAGTACTTC
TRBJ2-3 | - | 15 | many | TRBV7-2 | CASSLGGADEDTQYF | TGTGCCAGCAGCTTAGGGGGGGCGGATGAAGATACGCAGTATTTT
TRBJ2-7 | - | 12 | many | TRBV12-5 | CASGFDSLQQYF | TGTGCTAGTGGTTTCGACAGCCTACAGCAGTACTTC
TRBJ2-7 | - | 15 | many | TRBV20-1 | CSASHQGTANPEQYF | TGCAGTGCTAGCCACCAGGGTACAGCCAATCCCGAGCAGTACTTC
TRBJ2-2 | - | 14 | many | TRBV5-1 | CASRGPTNTGELFF | TGCGCCAGCAGGGGACCGACCAACACCGGGGAGCTGTTTTTT
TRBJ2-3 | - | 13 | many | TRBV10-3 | CAIAGTSTDTQYF | TGTGCCATCGCGGGGACGAGCACAGATACGCAGTATTTT
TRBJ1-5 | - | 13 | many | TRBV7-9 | CASSSDAGQPQHF | TGTGCCAGCAGCTCAGATGCGGGTCAGCCCCAGCATTTT
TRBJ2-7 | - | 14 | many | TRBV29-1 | CSVRGAPRTYEQYF | TGCAGCGTCCGGGGGGCCCCGAGGACCTACGAGCAGTACTTC
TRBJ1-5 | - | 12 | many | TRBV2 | CASGWAGQPQHF | TGTGCCAGCGGGTGGGCGGGGCAGCCCCAGCATTTT
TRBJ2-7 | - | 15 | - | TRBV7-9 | CASSQRGQFAYEQYF | TGTGCCAGCAGCCAACGAGGTCAGTTCGCCTACGAGCAGTACTTC
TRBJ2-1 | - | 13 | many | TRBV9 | CASSAGDLHEQFF | TGTGCCAGCAGCGCGGGGGATTTACATGAGCAGTTCTTC
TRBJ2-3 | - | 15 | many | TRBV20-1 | CSARRVGRGSDTQYF | TGCAGTGCTAGGCGGGTCGGGAGAGGGTCAGATACGCAGTATTTT
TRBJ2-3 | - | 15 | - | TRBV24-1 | CATSDFIGQSDTQYF | TGTGCCACCAGTGATTTTATCGGACAGTCAGATACGCAGTATTTT
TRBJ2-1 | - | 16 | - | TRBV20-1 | CSARDSRDSSYNEQFF | TGCAGTGCTAGAGATAGTCGGGATAGCTCCTACAATGAGCAGTTCTTC
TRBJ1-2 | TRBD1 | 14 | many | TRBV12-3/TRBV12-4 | CASSRTGPNYGYTF | TGTGCCAGCAGCAGGACAGGGCCTAACTATGGCTACACCTTC
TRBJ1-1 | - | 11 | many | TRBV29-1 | CSVAMGGEAFF | TGCAGCGTTGCGATGGGAGGCGAAGCTTTCTTT
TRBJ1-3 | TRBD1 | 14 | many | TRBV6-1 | CASSVRGFMDTIYF | TGTGCCAGCAGTGTCAGGGGGTTTATGGACACCATATATTTT
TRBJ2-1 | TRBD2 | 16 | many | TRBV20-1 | CSAKRTSGAAYNEQFF | TGCAGTGCTAAACGGACTAGCGGGGCCGCCTACAATGAGCAGTTCTTC
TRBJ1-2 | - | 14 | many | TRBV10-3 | CAISEVRDDYGYTF | TGTGCCATCAGTGAGGTCAGGGATGACTATGGCTACACCTTC
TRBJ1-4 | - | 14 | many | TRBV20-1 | CSASSQSIGEKLFF | TGCAGTGCTAGTTCGCAGAGTATAGGGGAAAAACTGTTTTTT
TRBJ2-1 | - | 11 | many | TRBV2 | CASSPYNEQFF | TGTGCCAGCAGCCCATACAATGAGCAGTTCTTC
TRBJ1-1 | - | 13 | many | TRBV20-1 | CSARSTGNTEAFF | TGCAGTGCTAGATCCACAGGAAACACTGAAGCTTTCTTT
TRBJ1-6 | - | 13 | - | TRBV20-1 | CSARAGNGSPLHF | TGCAGTGCGAGAGCGGGGAATGGCTCACCCCTCCACTTT
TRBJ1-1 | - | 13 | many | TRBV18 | CASSPGGNSEAFF | TGTGCCAGCTCACCCGGTGGAAATTCTGAAGCTTTCTTT
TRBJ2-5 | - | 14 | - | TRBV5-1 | CASSLTMNAETQYF | TGCGCCAGCAGCCTAACCATGAATGCAGAGACCCAGTACTTC
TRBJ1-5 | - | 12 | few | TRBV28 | CASSSGYQPQHF | TGTGCCAGCAGTTCCGGCTATCAGCCCCAGCATTTT
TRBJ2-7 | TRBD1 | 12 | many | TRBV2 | CASKGTGYEQYF | TGTGCCAGCAAGGGGACAGGCTACGAGCAGTACTTC
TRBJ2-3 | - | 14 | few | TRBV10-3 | CAISEGGSTDTQYF | TGTGCCATCAGCGAAGGGGGGAGCACAGATACGCAGTATTTT